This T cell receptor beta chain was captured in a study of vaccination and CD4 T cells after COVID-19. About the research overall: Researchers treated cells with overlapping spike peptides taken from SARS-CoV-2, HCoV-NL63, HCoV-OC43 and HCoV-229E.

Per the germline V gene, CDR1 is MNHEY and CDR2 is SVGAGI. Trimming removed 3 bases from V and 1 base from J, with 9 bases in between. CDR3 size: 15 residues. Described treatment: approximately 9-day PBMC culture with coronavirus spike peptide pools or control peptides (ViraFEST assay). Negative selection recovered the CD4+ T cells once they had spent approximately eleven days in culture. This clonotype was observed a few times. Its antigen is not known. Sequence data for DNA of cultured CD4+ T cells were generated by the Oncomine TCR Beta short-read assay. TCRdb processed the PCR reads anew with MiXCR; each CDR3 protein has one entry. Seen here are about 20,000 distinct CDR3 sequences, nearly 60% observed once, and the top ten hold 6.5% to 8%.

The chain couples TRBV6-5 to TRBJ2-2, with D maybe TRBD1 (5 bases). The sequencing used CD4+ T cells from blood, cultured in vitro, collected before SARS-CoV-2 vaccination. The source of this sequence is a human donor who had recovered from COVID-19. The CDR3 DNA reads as TGTGCCAGCAGTTATGGGGCGGAGAACACCGGGGAGCTGTTTTTT. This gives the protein CASSYGAENTGELFF.